This paragraph reports one T cell receptor (beta chain). The data belong to a study of blood T cell repertoires in COVID-19. This CDR3 spans 14 amino acids. Germline V gene sequence: CDR1 MNHEY, CDR2 SMNVEV (reference sequence). V was clipped by 5 bases and J by 0 bases; unmatched bases: 3. Original processing notes: The assay estimated nucleated cells by amplifying reference gene primers. Some clones are missing from TCRdb's copy, which holds only in-frame ones; the method was immunoSEQ multiplex PCR. V and J calls and clone size come straight from that table; D and trimming were deduced from the DNA. The table shows more than 100,000 clones, with about four fifths occurring only once.

The specimen was peripheral blood. The V and J genes are TRBV27 and TRBJ2-7, with TRBD1 matching over 8 bases. The clonotype comes from a young woman who had recovered from COVID-19. CDR3 residues: CASSRDRSSYEQYF. CDR3 in DNA: TGTGCCAGCAGTCGGGACAGGAGCTCCTACGAGCAGTACTTC.